The entry below describes one T cell receptor beta chain. This entry comes from a study of blood T cell repertoires in COVID-19. Overall study: Italy, Spain and the United States were the sources of the convalescent and acute COVID-19 samples.

The length of the CDR3 is 14 residues. From germline, CDR1 is MNHNY and CDR2 SVGAGI (reference sequence). V shed 2 bases and J 4 bases; nucleotides not matched to a gene: 5. Libraries were prepared by immunoSEQ multiplex PCR; TCRdb keeps only in-frame clonotypes and omits some of them. The data contain hundreds of thousands of clones, around 84% of them singletons. Material for sequencing was peripheral blood. The rearrangement joins TRBV6-6 to TRBJ2-7; TRBD1 agrees at 7 bases. The receptor was isolated from a man aged 60 to 69 with acute or convalescent COVID-19. CDR3 nucleotide sequence: TGTGCCAGCAGTTACCCGGACAGGTTATACGAGCAGTACTTC. Protein product: CASSYPDRLYEQYF.